These 5 T cell receptor beta chains were all obtained from the same sample, sequenced in a study of cytomegalovirus exposure and HLA in healthy donors. Clones were sequenced by immunoSEQ multiplex PCR, and TCRdb holds only the in-frame ones, with some missing. Among about 74,000 clones listed, approximately 93% were seen once. The specimen sequenced was PBMCs. Receptors originate from a man in his late teens or twenties in good health and CMV-seropositive.

V is TRBV19 and J is TRBJ2-2; perhaps TRBD1 as D (6 bases). Germline V gene data show CDR1 as LNHDA and CDR2 as SQIVND (reference sequence). CDR3 length equals 16 residues. The V end lost 5 bases, the J end lost 2 bases, and 15 bases lay between the germline ends. CDR3 bases: TGTGCCAGTAGTCTCGGTGGGACAACTAACACCGGGGAGCTGTTTTTT. Translating it yields CASSLGGTTNTGELFF.

This rearrangement joins TRBV19 to TRBJ2-1; 11 bases line up with TRBD2. This CDR3 spans 14 amino acids. Trimming cost V 6 bases and J 4 bases; bases outside gene matches: 2. Germline values: CDR1 LNHDA, CDR2 SQIVND (reference sequence). The CDR3 sequence: CASSGTSGYNEQFF. The CDR3 DNA reads as TGTGCCAGTAGCGGGACTAGCGGTTACAATGAGCAGTTCTTC.

V gene TRBV28 combines with J gene TRBJ1-1; 8 bases align to TRBD1. CDR1 is MDHEN and CDR2 is SYDVKM in the germline V gene. The V and J ends lost 5 bases and 0 bases, in that order; junction bases with no gene match: 11. This CDR3 has 17 residues. In DNA, the CDR3 is TGTGCCAGCAGTCCCGGACAGGGAAGAGGAATGAACACTGAAGCTTTCTTT. Residues: CASSPGQGRGMNTEAFF.

J is TRBJ2-1 and V is TRBV28, with 8 bases aligning to TRBD1. There are 15 residues in the CDR3. Germline CDR1 and CDR2: MDHEN and SYDVKM. V dropped 2 bases and J dropped 4; count of bases not matched to a gene: 4. The CDR3 DNA reads TGTGCCAGCAGTTTACCCCAGGGGGCATACAATGAGCAGTTCTTC. Translating gives CASSLPQGAYNEQFF.

The gene calls are TRBV6-1 and TRBJ2-7; maybe TRBD1 (6 bases). V was pared by 2 bases and J by 3 bases, with 11 bases between. This CDR3 is built from 14 residues. CDR1 and CDR2 (germline): MNHNS, SASEGT. In nucleotides, the CDR3 is TGTGCCAGCAGTGAACAGGACAGTATCTACGAGCAGTACTTC. It yields the protein CASSEQDSIYEQYF.